The T cell receptor (beta chain) under discussion was sequenced for a study of T cells in Graves' hyperthyroidism and ophthalmopathy. This clonotype was seen at least ten times. The CDR3 covers 16 residues. The V end was cut by 0 bases, the J end by 3 bases, with 12 bases between. Germline CDR1 SGHRS, CDR2 YFSETQ. TCR beta CDR3 sequences were amplified from RNA transcripts. First-round RT-PCR of the TCR CDR3 relied on the HTBI primer set. TCRdb redid the calling of the multiplex PCR reads with MiXCR, one entry per CDR3 protein. The sample consists of 480,000 or so distinct CDR3 sequences, 13% to 15% of them appearing once.

The J gene is TRBJ2-2, the V gene TRBV5-1; perhaps TRBD2 as D (6 bases). Sequencing was performed on blood. This TCR was sampled from a woman under 30 with Graves' hyperthyroidism. The CDR3 spells CASSLEASDHTGELFF. In DNA form, the CDR3 reads TGCGCCAGCAGCTTGGAGGCTAGCGACCACACCGGGGAGCTGTTTTTT.